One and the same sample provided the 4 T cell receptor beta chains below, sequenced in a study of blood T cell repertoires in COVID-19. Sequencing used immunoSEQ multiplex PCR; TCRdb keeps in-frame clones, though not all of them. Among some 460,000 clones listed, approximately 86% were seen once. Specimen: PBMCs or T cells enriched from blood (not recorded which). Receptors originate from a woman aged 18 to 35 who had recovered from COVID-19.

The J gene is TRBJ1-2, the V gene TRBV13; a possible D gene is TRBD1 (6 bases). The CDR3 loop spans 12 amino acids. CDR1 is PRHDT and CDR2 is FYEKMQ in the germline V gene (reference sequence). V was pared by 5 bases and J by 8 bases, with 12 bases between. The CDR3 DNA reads TGTGCCAGCAGCACACAGGGCACAGGCTACACCTTC. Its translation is CASSTQGTGYTF.

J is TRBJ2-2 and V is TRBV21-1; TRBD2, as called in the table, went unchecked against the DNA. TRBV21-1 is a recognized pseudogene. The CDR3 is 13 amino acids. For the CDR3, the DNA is TGTGCCAGCAGCAAAGGGAGTCCCGGGGAGCTGTTTTTT. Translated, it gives CASSKGSPGELFF.

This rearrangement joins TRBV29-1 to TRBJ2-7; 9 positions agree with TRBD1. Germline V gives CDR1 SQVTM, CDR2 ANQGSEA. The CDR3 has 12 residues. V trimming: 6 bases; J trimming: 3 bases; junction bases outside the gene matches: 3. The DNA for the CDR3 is TGCAGCGTAGAGACAGGGGGCTACGAGCAGTACTTC. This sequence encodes CSVETGGYEQYF.

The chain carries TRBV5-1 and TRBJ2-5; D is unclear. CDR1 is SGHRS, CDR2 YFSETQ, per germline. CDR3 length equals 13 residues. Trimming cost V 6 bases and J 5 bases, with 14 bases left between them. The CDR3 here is CASTPRPGETQYF. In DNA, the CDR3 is TGCGCCAGCACCCCCAGGCCCGGCGAGACCCAGTACTTC.